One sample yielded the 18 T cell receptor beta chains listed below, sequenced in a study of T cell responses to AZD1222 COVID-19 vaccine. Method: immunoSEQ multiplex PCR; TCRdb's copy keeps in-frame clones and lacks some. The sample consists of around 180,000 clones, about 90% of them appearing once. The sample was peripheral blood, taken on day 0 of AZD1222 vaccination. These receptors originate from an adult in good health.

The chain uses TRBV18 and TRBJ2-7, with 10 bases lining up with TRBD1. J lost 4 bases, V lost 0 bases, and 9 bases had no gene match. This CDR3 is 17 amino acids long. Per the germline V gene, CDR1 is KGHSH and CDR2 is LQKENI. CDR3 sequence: CASSPPNPGQGSYEQYF. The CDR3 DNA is TGTGCCAGCTCACCACCCAATCCGGGACAGGGGTCGTACGAGCAGTACTTC.

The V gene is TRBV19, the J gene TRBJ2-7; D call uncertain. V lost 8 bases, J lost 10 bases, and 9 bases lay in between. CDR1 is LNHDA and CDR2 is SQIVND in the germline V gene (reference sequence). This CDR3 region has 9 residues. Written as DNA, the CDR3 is TGTGCCAGTCGAAAGGGCCAGTACTTC. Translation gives CASRKGQYF.

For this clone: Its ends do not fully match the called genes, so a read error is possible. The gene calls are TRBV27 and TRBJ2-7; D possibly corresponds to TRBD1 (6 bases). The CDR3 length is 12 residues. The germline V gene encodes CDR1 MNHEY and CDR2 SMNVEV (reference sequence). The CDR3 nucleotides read TGTGCCAGCAGTTTAAATGGGGGCCCCCCGGTTTTC. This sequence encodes CASSLNGGPPVF.

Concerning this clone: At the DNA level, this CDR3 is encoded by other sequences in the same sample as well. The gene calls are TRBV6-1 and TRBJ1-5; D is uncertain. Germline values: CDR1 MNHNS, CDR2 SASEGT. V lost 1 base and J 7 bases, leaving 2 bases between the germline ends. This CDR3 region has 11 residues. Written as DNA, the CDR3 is TGTGCCAGCAGTGAAGGGCAGCCCCAGCATTTT. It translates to CASSEGQPQHF.

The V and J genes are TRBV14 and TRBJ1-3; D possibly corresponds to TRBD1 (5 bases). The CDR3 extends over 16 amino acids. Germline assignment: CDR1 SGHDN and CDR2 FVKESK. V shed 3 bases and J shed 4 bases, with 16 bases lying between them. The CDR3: CASSHSVGDLGNTIYF. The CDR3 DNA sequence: TGTGCCAGCAGCCACTCGGTTGGGGACCTAGGAAACACCATATATTTT.

CDR3 sequence: CASNPVRESQPQHF. The DNA of the CDR3 is TGTGCCAGCAATCCCGTTAGGGAAAGTCAGCCCCAGCATTTT. The rearrangement uses TRBV2 and TRBJ1-5; D unresolved. The CDR3 sequence is 14 residues long. Germline V gene sequence: CDR1 SNHLY, CDR2 FYNNEI. The V gene lost 7 bases and the J gene lost 6 bases, with 16 bases spanning the gap.

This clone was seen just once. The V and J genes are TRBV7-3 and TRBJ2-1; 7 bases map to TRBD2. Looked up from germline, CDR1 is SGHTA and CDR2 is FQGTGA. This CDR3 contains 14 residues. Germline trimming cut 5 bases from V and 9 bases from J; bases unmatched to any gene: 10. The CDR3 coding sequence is TGTGCCAGCAGCCTACTAGCGCCCGTGGGTGAGCAGTTCTTC. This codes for CASSLLAPVGEQFF.

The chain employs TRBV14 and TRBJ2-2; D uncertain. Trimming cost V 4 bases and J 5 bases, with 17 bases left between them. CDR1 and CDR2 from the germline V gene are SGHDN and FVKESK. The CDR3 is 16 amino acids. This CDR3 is CASSPTADSRTGELFF. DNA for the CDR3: TGTGCCAGCAGCCCTACAGCCGACTCCCGAACCGGGGAGCTGTTTTTT.

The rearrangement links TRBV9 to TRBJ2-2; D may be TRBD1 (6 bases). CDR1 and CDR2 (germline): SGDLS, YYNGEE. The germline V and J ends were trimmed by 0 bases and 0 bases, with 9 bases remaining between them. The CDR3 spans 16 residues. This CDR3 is CASSVAGTTNTGELFF. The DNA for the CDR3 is TGTGCCAGCAGCGTAGCCGGGACAACGAACACCGGGGAGCTGTTTTTT. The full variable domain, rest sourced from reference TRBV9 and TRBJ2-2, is DSGVTQTPKHLITATGQRVTLRCSPRSGDLSVYWYQQSLDQGLQFLIQYYNGEERAKGNILERFSAQQFPDLHSELNLSSLELGDSALYFCASSVAGTTNTGELFFGEGSRLTVL.

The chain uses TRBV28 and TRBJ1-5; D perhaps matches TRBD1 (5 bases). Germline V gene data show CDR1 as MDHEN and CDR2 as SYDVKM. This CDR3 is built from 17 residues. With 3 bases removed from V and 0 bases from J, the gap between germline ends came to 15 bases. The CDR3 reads CASSFRPGRYSNQPQHF. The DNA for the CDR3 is TGTGCCAGCAGTTTTCGTCCGGGACGGTATAGCAATCAGCCCCAGCATTTT.

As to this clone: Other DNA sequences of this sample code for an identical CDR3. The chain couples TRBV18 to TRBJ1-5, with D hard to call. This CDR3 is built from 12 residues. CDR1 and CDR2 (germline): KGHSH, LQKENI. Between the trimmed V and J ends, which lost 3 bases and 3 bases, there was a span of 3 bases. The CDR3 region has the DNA TGTGCCAGCTCACCCGACAATCAGCCCCAGCATTTT. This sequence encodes CASSPDNQPQHF.

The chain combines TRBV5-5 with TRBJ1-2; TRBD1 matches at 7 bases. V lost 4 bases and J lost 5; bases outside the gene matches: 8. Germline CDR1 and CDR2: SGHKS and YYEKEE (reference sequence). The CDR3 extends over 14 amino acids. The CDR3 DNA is TGTGCCAGCAGCCGCGGGACAGACTATTATGGCTACACCTTC. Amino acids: CASSRGTDYYGYTF.

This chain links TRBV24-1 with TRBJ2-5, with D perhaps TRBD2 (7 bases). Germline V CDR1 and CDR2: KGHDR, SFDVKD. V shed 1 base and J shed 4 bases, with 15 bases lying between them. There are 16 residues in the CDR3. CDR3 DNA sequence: TGTGCCACCAGTGATTTCAGGGGAGGGCAGAGAGAGACCCAGTACTTC. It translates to CATSDFRGGQRETQYF.

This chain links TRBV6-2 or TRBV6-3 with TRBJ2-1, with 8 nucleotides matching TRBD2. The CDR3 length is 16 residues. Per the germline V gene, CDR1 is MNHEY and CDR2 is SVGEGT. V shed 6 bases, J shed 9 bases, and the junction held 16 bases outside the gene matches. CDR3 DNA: TGTGCCAGCAGCAAACAGAGGAGCGGGAGCTCTGGTGAGCAGTTCTTC. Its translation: CASSKQRSGSSGEQFF.

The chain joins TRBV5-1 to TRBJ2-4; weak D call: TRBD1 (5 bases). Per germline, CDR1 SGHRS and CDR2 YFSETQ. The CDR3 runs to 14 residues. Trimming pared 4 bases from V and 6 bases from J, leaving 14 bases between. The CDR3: CASSPGHGANIQYF. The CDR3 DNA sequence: TGCGCCAGCAGCCCAGGACATGGGGCAAACATTCAGTACTTC. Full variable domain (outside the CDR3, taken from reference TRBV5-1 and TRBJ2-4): KAGVTQTPRYLIKTRGQQVTLSCSPISGHRSVSWYQQTPGQGLQFLFEYFSETQRNKGNFPGRFSGRQFSNSRSEMNVSTLELGDSALYLCASSPGHGANIQYFGAGTRLSVL.

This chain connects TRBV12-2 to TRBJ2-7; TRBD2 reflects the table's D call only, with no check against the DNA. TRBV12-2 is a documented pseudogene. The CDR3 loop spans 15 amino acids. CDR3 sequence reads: CASRRTSGGAYEQYF. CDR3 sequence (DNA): TGTGCAAGTCGCCGAACTAGCGGGGGGGCATACGAGCAGTACTTC.

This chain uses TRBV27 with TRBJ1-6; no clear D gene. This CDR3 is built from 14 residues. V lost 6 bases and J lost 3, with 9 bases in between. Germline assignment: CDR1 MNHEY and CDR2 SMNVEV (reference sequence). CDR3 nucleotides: TGTGCCAGCAGCCCTTCAATCTATAATTCACCCCTCCACTTT. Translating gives CASSPSIYNSPLHF.

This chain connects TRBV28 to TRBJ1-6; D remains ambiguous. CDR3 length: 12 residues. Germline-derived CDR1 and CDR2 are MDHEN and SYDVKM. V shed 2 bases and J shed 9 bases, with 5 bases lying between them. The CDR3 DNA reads TGTGCCAGCAGTTTAGGGCTTTCACCCCTCCACTTT. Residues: CASSLGLSPLHF.